The rows below give T cell receptor beta chains drawn from one sample of a study of CD8+CD57+ T cells in acquired aplastic anemia. Using its own MiXCR run on the reads, TCRdb lists one record per CDR3 protein. There are a few hundred thousand distinct CDR3 sequences in the sample; roughly 55% occur only once, and about 29% lies in the top ten. Sequenced input: sorted CD4+, CD8+, or CD8+CD57+ T cells (not recorded which) from PBMCs. The origin of the receptors is a human donor in good health. Both conserved end residues are part of each CDR3. Fields, in order: V gene, J gene, clone size, D gene, CDR3 protein, CDR3 DNA. A D gene is named only where the DNA matches it firmly. Expanded clones get a size class; other rows say once, few or many, or leave the size out.

>TRBV7-9|TRBJ1-5|few|-
CASSLLRDQPQHF
TGTGCCAGCAGCTTACTCCGGGATCAGCCCCAGCATTTT
>TRBV5-1|TRBJ2-7|-|-
CASSLTDSEQYF
TGTGCCAGCAGCCTGACAGATAGCGAGCAGTACTTC
>TRBV6-2/TRBV6-3|TRBJ2-5|-|TRBD2
CASSELAGEPETQYF
TGTGCCAGCAGTGAACTAGCGGGGGAGCCAGAGACCCAGTACTTC
>TRBV15|TRBJ2-7|once|-
CATSRDPQQGQYF
TGTGCCACCAGCAGAGATCCCCAGCAAGGGCAGTACTTC
>TRBV7-3|TRBJ1-1|-|-
CASSEPKNTEAFF
TGTGCCAGCTCTGAACCAAAGAACACTGAAGCTTTCTTT
>TRBV5-1|TRBJ1-1|-|-
CASSLAEGVAFF
TGCGCCAGCAGCTTGGCCGAGGGGGTAGCTTTCTTT
>TRBV7-3|TRBJ2-1|few|-
CASSLCGGAGNEQFF
TGTGCCAGCAGCTTATGTGGGGGCGCGGGGAATGAGCAGTTCTTC
>TRBV5-1|TRBJ2-5|-|TRBD2
CASSPGGGWETQYF
TGCGCCAGCAGCCCCGGGGGGGGATGGGAGACCCAGTACTTC
>TRBV10-3|TRBJ2-5|-|TRBD1
CAAQGVGETQYF
TGTGCCGCCCAGGGGGTCGGGGAGACCCAGTACTTC
>TRBV27|TRBJ2-7|many|-
CASSLSGVALGEQYF
TGTGCCAGCAGTTTATCGGGAGTGGCTTTAGGGGAGCAGTACTTC
>TRBV20-1|TRBJ2-5|-|TRBD1
CSAREQGALLIQTQYF
TGCAGTGCTAGAGAACAGGGGGCACTTCTAATACAGACCCAGTACTTC
>TRBV19|TRBJ1-6|-|-
CASSIGWTLGSPLHF
TGTGCCAGTAGTATAGGGTGGACCCTCGGATCACCCCTCCACTTT
>TRBV24-1|TRBJ2-5|-|-
CATSDPSSGRIETQYF
TGTGCCACCAGTGATCCGTCGTCGGGCAGGATCGAGACCCAGTACTTC
>TRBV29-1|TRBJ2-5|many|-
CSVDRAQETQYF
TGCAGCGTTGACAGGGCCCAAGAGACCCAGTACTTC